This T cell receptor (beta chain) was observed in a study of breast tumors, draining lymph nodes, adjacent tissues. Regarding the study as a whole: Compared with basal-like, luminal-like tumors shared significantly more repertoire with nontumor tissue. Tumor TCR diversity was below lymph nodes but above nontumor tissue.

Via MiXCR, TCRdb re-called the multiplex PCR reads, giving one row per CDR3 protein. This sample yields 100,000 or so distinct CDR3 sequences, of which about 20% are seen a single time; 1% to 1.5% belongs to the top ten. Samples came from axillary lymph nodes draining the breast cancer. In its sample, this clonotype was seen many times. Its specificity is not known. V dropped 5 bases and J dropped 4 bases, with 15 bases sitting between them. The germline CDR1 and CDR2 sequences are SEHNR and FQNEAQ (reference sequence). CDR3 length equals 15 residues. The chain combines TRBV7-9 with TRBJ1-3; the D is unclear. This TCR was recovered from a female donor with breast cancer. Some clones in this sample may be carry-over from other donors' samples. Input material: axillary lymph node tissue. The DNA of the CDR3 is TGTGCCAGCAGCCTCTTTGGCGGGTCCGGAAACACCATATATTTT. Translated: CASSLFGGSGNTIYF.